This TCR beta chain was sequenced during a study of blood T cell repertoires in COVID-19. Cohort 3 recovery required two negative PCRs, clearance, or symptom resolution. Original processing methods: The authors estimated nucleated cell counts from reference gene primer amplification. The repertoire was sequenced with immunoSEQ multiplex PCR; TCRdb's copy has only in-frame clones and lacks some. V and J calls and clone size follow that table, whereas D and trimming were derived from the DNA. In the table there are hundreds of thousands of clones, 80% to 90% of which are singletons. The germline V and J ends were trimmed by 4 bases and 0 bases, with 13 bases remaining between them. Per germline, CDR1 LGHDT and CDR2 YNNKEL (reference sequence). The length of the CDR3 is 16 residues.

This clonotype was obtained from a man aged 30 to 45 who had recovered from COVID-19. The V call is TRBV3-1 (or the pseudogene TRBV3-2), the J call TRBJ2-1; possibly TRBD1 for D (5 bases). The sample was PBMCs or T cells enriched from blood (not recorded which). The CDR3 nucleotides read TGTGCCAGCAGCCCCGACAGTTGGAGCTCCTACAATGAGCAGTTCTTC. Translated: CASSPDSWSSYNEQFF.